The present T cell receptor (beta chain) was sequenced within a study of neurological immune-mediated disorders. 5'RACE with 10-nucleotide random UMIs generated the cDNA. MiXCR was run by TCRdb on the 5' RACE reads, yielding one entry per CDR3 protein. This repertoire shows approximately 30,000 distinct CDR3 sequences, about 12% found once; its top ten account for 2% to 2.5%. Study results and limitations: None of the CDR3 amino acid sequences of expanded clones recurred across subjects, suggesting private repertoires in all groups.

Time point here: longitudinal time-point 2. CDR1 MNHEY and CDR2 SMNVEV come from the germline V gene (reference sequence). The CDR3 totals 14 residues. V lost 0 bases to trimming and J lost 4 bases, with 9 bases between them. This clonotype has at least ten counts. Its antigen is unknown. Sequencing was carried out using PBMCs. The gene calls are TRBV27 and TRBJ2-5, with a possible D match to TRBD2 (6 bases). The sequence was obtained from a woman between 40 and 50 years old in good health. Written as DNA, the CDR3 is TGTGCCAGCAGTTTATCGGCTAGCGCAGAGACCCAGTACTTC. This translates into CASSLSASAETQYF.